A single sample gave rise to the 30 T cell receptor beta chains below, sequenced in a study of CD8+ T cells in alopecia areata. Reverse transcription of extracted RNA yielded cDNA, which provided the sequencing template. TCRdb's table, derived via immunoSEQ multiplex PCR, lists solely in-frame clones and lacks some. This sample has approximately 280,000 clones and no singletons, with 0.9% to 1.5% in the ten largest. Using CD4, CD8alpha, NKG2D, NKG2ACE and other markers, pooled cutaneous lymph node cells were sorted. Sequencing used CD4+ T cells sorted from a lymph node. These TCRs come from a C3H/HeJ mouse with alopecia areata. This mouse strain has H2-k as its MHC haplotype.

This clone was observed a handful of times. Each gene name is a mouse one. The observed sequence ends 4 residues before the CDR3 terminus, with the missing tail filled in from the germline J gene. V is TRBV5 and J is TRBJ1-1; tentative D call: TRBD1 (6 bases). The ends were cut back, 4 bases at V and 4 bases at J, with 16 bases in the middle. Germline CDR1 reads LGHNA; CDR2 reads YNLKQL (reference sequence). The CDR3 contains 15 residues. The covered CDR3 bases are TGTGCCAGCAGCCTCAGACACAGGGAGGGCACA. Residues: CASSLRHREGT. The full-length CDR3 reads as CASSLRHREGTEVFF.

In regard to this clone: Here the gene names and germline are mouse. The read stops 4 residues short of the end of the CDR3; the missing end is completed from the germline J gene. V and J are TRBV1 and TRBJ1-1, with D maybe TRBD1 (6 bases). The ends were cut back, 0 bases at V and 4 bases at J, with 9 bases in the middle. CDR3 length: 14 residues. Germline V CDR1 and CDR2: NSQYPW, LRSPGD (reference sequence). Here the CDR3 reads CTCSADRGITEVFF. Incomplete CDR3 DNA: TGCACCTGCAGTGCAGATAGGGGGATCACA.

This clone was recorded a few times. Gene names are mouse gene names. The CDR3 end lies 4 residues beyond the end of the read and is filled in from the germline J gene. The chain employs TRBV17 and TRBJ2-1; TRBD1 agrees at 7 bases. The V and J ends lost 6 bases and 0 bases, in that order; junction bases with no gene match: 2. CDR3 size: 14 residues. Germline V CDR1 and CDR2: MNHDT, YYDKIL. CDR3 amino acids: CASRRDSNYAEQFF. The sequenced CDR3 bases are TGTGCTAGCAGAAGGGACAGTAACTATGCT.

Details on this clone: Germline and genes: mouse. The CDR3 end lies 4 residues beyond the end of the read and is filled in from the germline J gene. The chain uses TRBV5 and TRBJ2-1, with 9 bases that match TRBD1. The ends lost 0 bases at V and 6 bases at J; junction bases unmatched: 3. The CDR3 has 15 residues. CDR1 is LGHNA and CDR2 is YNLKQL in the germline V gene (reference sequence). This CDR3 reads CASSQEQGAAAEQFF. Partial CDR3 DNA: TGTGCCAGCAGCCAAGAACAGGGGGCGGCTGCT.

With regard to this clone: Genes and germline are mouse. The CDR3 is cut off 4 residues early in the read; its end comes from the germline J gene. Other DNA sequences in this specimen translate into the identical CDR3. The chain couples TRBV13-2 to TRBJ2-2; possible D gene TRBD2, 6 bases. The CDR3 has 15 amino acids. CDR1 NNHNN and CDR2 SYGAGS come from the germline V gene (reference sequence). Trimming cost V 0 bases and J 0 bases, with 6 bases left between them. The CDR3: CASGDAGANTGQLYF. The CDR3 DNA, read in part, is TGTGCCAGCGGTGATGCTGGGGCAAACACCGGG.

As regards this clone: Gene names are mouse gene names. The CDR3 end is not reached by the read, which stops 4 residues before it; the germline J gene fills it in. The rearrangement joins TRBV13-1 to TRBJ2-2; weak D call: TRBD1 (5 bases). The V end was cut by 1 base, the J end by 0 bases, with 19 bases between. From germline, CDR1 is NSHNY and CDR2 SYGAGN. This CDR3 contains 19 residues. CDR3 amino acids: CASSDPRPDRKTNTGQLYF. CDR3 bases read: TGTGCCAGCAGTGATCCCCGCCCAGACAGAAAAACAAACACCGGG.

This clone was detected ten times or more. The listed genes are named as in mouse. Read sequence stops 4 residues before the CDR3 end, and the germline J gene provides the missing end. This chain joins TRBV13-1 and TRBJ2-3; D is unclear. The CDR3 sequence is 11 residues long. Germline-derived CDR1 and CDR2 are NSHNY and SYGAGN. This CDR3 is CASSDRETLYF. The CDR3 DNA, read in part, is TGTGCCAGCAGTGACAGAGAA.

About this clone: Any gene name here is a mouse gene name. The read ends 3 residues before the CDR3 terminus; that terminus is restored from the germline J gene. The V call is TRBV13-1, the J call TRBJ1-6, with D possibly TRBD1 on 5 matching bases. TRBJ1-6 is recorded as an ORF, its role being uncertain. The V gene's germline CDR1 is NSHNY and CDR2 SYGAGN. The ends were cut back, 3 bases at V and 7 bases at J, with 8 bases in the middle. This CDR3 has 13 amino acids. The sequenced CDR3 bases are TGTGCCAGCAGTGGTCGACAGAATTCGCCC. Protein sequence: CASSGRQNSP. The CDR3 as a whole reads CASSGRQNSPLYF.

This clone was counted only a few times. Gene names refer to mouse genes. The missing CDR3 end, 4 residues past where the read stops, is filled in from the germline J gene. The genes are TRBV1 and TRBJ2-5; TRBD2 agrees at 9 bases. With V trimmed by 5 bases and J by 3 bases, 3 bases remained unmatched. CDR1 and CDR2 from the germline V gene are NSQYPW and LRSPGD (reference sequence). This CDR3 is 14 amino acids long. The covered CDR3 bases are TGCACCTGCAGTCTGACTGGGGGTCAAGAC. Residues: CTCSLTGGQD. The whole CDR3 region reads CTCSLTGGQDTQYF.

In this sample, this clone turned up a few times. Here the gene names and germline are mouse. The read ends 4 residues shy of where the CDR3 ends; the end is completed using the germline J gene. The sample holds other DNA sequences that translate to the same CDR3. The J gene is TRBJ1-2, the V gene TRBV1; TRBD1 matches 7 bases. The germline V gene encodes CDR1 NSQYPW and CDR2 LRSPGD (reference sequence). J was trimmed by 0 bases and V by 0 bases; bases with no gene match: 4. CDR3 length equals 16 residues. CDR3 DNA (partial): TGCACCTGCAGTGCAGAGCCCGGGACAGCAAACTCC. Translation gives CTCSAEPGTANS. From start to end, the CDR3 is CTCSAEPGTANSDYTF.

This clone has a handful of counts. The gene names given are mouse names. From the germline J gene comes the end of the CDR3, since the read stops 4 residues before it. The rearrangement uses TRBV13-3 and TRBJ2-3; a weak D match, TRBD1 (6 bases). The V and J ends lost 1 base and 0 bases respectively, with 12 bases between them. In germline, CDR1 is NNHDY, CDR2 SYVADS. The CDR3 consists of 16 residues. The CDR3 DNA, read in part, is TGTGCCAGCAGTGATTCTGACAGGTCGAGTGCAGAA. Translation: CASSDSDRSSAE. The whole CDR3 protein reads CASSDSDRSSAETLYF.

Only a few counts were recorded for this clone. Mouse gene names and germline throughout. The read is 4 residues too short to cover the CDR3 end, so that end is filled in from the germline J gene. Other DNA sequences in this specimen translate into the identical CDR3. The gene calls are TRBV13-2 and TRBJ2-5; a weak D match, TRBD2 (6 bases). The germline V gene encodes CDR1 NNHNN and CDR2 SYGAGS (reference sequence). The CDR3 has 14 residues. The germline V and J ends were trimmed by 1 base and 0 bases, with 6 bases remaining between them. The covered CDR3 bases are TGTGCCAGCGGTGATACTGGGAACCAAGAC. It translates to CASGDTGNQD. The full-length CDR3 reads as CASGDTGNQDTQYF.

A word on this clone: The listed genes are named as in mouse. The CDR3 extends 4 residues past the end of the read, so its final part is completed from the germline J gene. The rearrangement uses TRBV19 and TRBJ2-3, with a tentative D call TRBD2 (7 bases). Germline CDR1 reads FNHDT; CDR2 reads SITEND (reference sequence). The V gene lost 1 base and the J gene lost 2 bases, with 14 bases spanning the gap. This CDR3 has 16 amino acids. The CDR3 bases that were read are TGTGCCAGCAGTATAATGGGGGGCCGAGATGCAGAA. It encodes CASSIMGGRDAE. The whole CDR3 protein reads CASSIMGGRDAETLYF.

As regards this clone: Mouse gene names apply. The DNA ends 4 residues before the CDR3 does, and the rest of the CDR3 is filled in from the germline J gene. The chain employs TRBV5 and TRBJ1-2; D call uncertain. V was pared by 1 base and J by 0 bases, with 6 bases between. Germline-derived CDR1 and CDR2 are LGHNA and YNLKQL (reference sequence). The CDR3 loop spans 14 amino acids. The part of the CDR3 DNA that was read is TGTGCCAGCAGCCAAGTAATTACAAACTCC. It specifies CASSQVITNS. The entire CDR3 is CASSQVITNSDYTF.

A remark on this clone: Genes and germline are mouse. CDR3 protein: CASREGNQDTQYF. Incomplete CDR3 DNA: TGTGCCAGCAGGGAAGGGAACCAAGAC. This chain uses TRBV19 with TRBJ2-5, with D uncertain. Read sequence stops 4 residues before the CDR3 end, and the germline J gene provides the missing end. V lost 5 bases, J lost 0 bases, and 7 bases lay in between. Germline V gives CDR1 FNHDT, CDR2 SITEND (reference sequence). The CDR3 has 13 residues.

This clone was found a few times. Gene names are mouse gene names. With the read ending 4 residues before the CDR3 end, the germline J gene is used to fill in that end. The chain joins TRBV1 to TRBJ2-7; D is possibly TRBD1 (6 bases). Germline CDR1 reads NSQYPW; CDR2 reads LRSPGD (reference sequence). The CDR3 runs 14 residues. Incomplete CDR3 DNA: TGCACCTGCAGTGCAGCCCGGGACAAATAT. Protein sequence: CTCSAARDKY. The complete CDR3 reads CTCSAARDKYEQYF. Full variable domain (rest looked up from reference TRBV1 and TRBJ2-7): VTLLEQNPRWRLVPRGQAVNLRCILKNSQYPWMSWYQQDLQKQLQWLFTLRSPGDKEVKSLPGADYLATRVTDTELRLQVANMSQGRTLYCTCSAARDKYEQYFGPGTRLTVL.

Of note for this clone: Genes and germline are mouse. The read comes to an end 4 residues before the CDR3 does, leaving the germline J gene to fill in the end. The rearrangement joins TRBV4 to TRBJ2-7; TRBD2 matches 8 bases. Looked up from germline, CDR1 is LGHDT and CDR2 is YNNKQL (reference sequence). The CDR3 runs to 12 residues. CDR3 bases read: TGTGCCAGCAGCTTACTGGGGGAT. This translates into CASSLLGD. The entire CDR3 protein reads CASSLLGDEQYF.

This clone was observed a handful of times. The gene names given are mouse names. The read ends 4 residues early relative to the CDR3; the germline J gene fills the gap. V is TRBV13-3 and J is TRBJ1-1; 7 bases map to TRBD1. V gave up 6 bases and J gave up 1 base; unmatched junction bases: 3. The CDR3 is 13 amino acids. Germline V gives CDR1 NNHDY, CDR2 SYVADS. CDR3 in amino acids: CASTAGGNTEVFF. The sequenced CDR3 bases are TGTGCCAGCACGGCAGGGGGGAACACA.

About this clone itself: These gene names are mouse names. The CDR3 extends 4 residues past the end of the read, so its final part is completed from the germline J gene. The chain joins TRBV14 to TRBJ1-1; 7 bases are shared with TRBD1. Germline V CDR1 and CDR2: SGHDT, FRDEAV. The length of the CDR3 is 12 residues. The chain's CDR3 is CASSTGTEEVFF. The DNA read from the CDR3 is TGTGCCAGCAGCACCGGGACAGAA.

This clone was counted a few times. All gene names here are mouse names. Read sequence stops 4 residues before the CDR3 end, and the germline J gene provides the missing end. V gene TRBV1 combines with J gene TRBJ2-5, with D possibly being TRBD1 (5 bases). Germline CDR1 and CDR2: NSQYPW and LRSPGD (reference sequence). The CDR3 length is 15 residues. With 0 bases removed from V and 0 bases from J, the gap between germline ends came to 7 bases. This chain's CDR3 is CTCSADKGNQDTQYF. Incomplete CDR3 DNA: TGCACCTGCAGTGCAGATAAGGGGAACCAAGAC.

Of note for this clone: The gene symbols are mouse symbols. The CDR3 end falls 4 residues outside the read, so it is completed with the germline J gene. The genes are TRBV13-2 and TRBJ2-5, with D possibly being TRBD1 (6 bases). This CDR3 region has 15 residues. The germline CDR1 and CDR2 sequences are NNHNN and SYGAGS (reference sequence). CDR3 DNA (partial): TGTGCCAGCGGTGATGCCGGCAGGGGATGGGAC. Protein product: CASGDAGRGWD. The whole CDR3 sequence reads CASGDAGRGWDTQYF.

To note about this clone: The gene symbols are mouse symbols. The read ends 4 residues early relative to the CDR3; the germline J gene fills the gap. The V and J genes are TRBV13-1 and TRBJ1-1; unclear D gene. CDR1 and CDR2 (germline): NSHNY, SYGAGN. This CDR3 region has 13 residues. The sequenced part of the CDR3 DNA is TGTGCCAGCAGTGATGCGAGACAAAAA. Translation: CASSDARQK. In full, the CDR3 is CASSDARQKEVFF.

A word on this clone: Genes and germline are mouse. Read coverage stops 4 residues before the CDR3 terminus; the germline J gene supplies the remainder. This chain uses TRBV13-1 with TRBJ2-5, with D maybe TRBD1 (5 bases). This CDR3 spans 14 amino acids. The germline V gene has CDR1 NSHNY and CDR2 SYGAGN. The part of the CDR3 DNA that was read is TGTGCCAGCAGTGATCAGGGAAAGGAAGAC. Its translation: CASSDQGKED. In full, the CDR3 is CASSDQGKEDTQYF.

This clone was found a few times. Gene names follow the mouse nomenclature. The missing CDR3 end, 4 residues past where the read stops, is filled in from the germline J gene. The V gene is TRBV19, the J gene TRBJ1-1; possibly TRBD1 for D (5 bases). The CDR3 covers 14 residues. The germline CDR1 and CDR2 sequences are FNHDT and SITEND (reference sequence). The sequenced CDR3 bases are TGTGCCAGCAGGATGACTGGGGGGAAGGAA. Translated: CASRMTGGKE. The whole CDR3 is CASRMTGGKEEVFF.

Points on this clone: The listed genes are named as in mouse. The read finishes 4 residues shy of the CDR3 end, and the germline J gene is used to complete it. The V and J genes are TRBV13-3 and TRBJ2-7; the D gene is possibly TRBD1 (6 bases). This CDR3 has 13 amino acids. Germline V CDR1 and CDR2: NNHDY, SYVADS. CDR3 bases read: TGTGCCAGCAGTGACCAGGGGAAATAT. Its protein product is CASSDQGKY. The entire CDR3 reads CASSDQGKYEQYF.

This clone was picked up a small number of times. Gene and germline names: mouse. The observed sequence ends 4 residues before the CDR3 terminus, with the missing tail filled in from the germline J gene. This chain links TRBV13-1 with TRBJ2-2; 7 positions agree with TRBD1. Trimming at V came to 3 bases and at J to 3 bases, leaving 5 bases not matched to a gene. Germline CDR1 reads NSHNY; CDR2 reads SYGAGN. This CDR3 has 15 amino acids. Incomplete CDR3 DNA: TGTGCCAGCAGTGGTCACAGGGGTGACACCGGG. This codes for CASSGHRGDTG. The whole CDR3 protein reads CASSGHRGDTGQLYF.

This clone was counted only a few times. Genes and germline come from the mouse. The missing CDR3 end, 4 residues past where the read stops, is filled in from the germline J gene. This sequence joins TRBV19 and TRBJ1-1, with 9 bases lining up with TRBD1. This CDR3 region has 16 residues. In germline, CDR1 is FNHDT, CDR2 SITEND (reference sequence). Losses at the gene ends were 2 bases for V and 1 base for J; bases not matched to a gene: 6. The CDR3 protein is CASSMDRGRLNTEVFF. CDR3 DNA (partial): TGTGCCAGCAGTATGGACAGGGGACGCCTAAACACA.

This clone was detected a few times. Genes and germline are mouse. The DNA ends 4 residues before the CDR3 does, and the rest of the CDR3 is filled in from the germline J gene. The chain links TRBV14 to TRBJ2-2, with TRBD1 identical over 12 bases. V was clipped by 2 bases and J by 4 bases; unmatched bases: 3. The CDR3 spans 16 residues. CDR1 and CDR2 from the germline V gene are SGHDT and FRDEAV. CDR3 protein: CASSLGTGGITGQLYF. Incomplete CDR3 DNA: TGTGCCAGCAGTTTGGGGACAGGGGGCATCACCGGG.

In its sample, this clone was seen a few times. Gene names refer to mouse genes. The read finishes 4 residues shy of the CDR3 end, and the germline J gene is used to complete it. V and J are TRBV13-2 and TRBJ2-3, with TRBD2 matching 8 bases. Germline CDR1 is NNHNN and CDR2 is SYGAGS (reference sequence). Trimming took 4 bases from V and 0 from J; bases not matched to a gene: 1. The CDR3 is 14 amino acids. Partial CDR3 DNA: TGTGCCAGCGGTCACTGGGGGAGTGCAGAA. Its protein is CASGHWGSAE. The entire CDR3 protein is CASGHWGSAETLYF.

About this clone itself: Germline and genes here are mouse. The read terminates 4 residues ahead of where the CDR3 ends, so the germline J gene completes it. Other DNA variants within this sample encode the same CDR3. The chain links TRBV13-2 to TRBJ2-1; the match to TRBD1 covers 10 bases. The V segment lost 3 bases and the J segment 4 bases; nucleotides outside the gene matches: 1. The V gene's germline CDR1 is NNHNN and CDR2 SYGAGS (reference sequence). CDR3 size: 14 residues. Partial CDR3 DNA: TGTGCCAGCGGTGGGGGACAGGGGTATGCT. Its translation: CASGGGQGYA. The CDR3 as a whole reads CASGGGQGYAEQFF.